These 20 T cell receptor beta chains share one sample of origin, sequenced in a study of shared clonotypes between healthy human individuals (dated by TCRdb to the early 2020s). The receptor library was made with the immunoSEQ multiplex PCR assay. This immuneACCESS table, as held by TCRdb, lists in-frame sequences with V and J called but not all clones. Of the missing ones, under half trace to an unresolved V gene in checked studies; the others have no known cause. The sample yields 2 million to 2.5 million clones; less than 95% were counted once. The ten largest clones capture 0.37% of the sample. Sample: naive CD4+ T cells from PBMCs. Interpreted using the paper, the cell subset or site label stands for: CD45RA+ positively selected. All receptors derive from a man aged 18 to 29 in good health. Some clones in this sample may be carry-over from other donors' samples.

The chain couples TRBV10-3 to TRBJ2-3, with D tentatively TRBD1 or TRBD2 (6 bases each). The V end was cut by 0 bases, the J end by 4 bases, with 14 bases between. Germline CDR1 reads ENHRY; CDR2 reads SYGVKD. The CDR3 runs 16 residues. CDR3 in amino acids: CAISESRGASPDTQYF. CDR3 nucleotide sequence: TGTGCCATCAGTGAGTCGAGGGGGGCTAGCCCAGATACGCAGTATTTT.

This clone came up a few times. This sequence joins TRBV28 and TRBJ1-2, with D tentatively TRBD1 (5 bases). Trimming took 5 bases from V and 4 from J, leaving 8 bases between them. This CDR3 has 12 amino acids. Germline assignment: CDR1 MDHEN and CDR2 SYDVKM. The CDR3 DNA follows: TGTGCCAGCAGTGGACAAGTCTATGGCTACACCTTC. Translation: CASSGQVYGYTF.

The rearrangement joins TRBV11-3 to TRBJ1-1, with TRBD1 identical over 9 bases. Losses at the gene ends were 5 bases for V and 5 bases for J; bases not matched to a gene: 6. The CDR3 totals 14 residues. The germline CDR1 and CDR2 sequences are SGHNT and YENEEA. CDR3 protein: CASSLIQGATEAFF. CDR3 bases: TGTGCCAGCAGCCTAATACAGGGGGCGACTGAAGCTTTCTTT.

As regards this clone: Additional DNA sequences in this sample encode the identical CDR3. The genes are TRBV7-2 and TRBJ1-5; D is ambiguous. In germline, CDR1 is SGHTA, CDR2 FQGNSA. This CDR3 region has 13 residues. V was clipped by 2 bases and J by 2 bases, with 4 bases between them. The CDR3 region has the DNA TGTGCCAGCAGCTTAACCGGCAATCAGCCCCAGCATTTT. This encodes CASSLTGNQPQHF.

This CDR3 reads CASRATGGETQYF. The CDR3 nucleotides read TGTGCCAGCAGGGCCACGGGGGGGGAGACCCAGTACTTC. J is TRBJ2-5 and V is TRBV11-2; TRBD2 matches at 8 bases. This CDR3 region has 13 residues. Germline trimming cut 6 bases from V and 5 bases from J; bases unmatched to any gene: 5. Per the germline V gene, CDR1 is SGHAT and CDR2 is FQNNGV.

The chain links TRBV29-1 to TRBJ2-2; no clear D gene. Trimming left V 7 bases short and J 2 bases short, with 14 bases between. Germline V gene sequence: CDR1 SQVTM, CDR2 ANQGSEA. The CDR3 totals 14 residues. CDR3 nucleotides: TGCAGCGCCGTGCCGATCTTAAACACCGGGGAGCTGTTTTTT. As protein: CSAVPILNTGELFF.

This chain uses TRBV10-1 with TRBJ1-2; D ambiguous. Germline values: CDR1 WNHNN, CDR2 SYGVQD (reference sequence). V was clipped by 4 bases and J by 2 bases, with 14 bases between them. The CDR3 sequence is 15 residues long. The CDR3 is CASSVPGCVNYGYTF. The CDR3 nucleotides are TGCGCCAGCAGTGTCCCGGGTTGTGTCAACTATGGCTACACCTTC.

Points on this clone: Distinct nucleotide sequences in the sample also encode this CDR3. The genes are TRBV10-3 and TRBJ1-2, with 10 bases identical to TRBD1. The CDR3 spans 13 residues. V shed 6 bases and J 5 bases; nucleotides not matched to a gene: 3. Per germline, CDR1 ENHRY and CDR2 SYGVKD. CDR3 protein: CAISEGQGYGYTF. The CDR3 region has the DNA TGTGCCATCAGCGAGGGACAGGGGTATGGCTACACCTTC.

Of note for this clone: Other DNA sequences from this sample encode an identical CDR3 as well. The chain recombines TRBV5-1 with TRBJ2-2; D is unclear. Germline loops: CDR1 SGHRS, CDR2 YFSETQ. V lost 0 bases and J lost 4, with 7 bases in between. CDR3 length: 14 amino acids. The CDR3, as DNA: TGCGCCAGCAGCTTGGGGCAACCCACCGGGGAGCTGTTTTTT. Its translation is CASSLGQPTGELFF.

The chain employs TRBV7-9 and TRBJ1-1; 10 nucleotides line up with TRBD1. The germline V gene encodes CDR1 SEHNR and CDR2 FQNEAQ (reference sequence). J gave up 5 bases and V 5 bases, and 5 bases lay outside the gene matches. The CDR3 sequence is 14 residues long. This chain's CDR3 is CASSRRQGATEAFF. CDR3 bases: TGTGCCAGCAGCCGGAGACAGGGGGCGACTGAAGCTTTCTTT.

The J gene is TRBJ2-3, the V gene TRBV5-1; 8 bases map to TRBD1. After removal of 3 bases from V and 6 bases from J, the junction contained 6 bases not matched to a gene. The CDR3 loop spans 14 amino acids. Germline V gives CDR1 SGHRS, CDR2 YFSETQ. CDR3 loop: CASSSFRTGDTQYF. CDR3 nucleotides: TGCGCCAGCAGCTCATTTCGGACAGGGGATACGCAGTATTTT.

This clone was observed once. This same CDR3 is encoded by further DNA sequences in the sample. The rearrangement uses TRBV19 and TRBJ2-3, with unresolved D. The germline V gene has CDR1 LNHDA and CDR2 SQIVND (reference sequence). There are 13 residues in the CDR3. V shed 5 bases and J shed 0 bases, with 6 bases lying between them. The CDR3 loop reads CASSDGSTDTQYF. CDR3 nucleotides: TGTGCCAGTAGTGACGGCAGCACAGATACGCAGTATTTT.

CDR3 DNA: TGTGCCAGCAGAGAGACAGGGAGGGGCACTGAAGCTTTCTTT. It encodes CASRETGRGTEAFF. The V gene is TRBV14, the J gene TRBJ1-1; the match to TRBD1 covers 7 bases. The germline gives CDR1 SGHDN, CDR2 FVKESK. The CDR3 runs to 14 residues. J lost 4 bases, V lost 6 bases, and 8 bases had no gene match.

J is TRBJ2-2 and V is TRBV4-3; a weak D match, TRBD1 (6 bases). V was pared by 2 bases and J by 7 bases, with 11 bases between. The CDR3 length is 14 residues. CDR1 and CDR2 (germline): LGHNA, YSLEER. CDR3 DNA sequence: TGCGCCAGCAGCCAACTATTACAGGGCGGGGAGCTGTTTTTT. Translation gives CASSQLLQGGELFF.

Note on this clone: The sample has other DNA sequences that encode this CDR3 too. The chain carries TRBV5-4 and TRBJ2-2, with D uncertain. The germline gives CDR1 SGHNT, CDR2 YYREEE (reference sequence). Trimming stripped 3 bases from V and 0 bases from J, with 9 bases between. This CDR3 is 15 amino acids long. The DNA of the CDR3 is TGTGCCAGCAGCTCCCGCAGAACGAACACCGGGGAGCTGTTTTTT. It codes for CASSSRRTNTGELFF.

The CDR3 DNA reads as TGCGCCAGCAGCCTCCCGGGCAATTCCTACAATGAGCAGTTCTTC. It codes for CASSLPGNSYNEQFF. The chain links TRBV5-1 to TRBJ2-1, with no clear D. This CDR3 comprises 15 residues. CDR1 is SGHRS, CDR2 YFSETQ, per germline. Trimming cost V 4 bases and J 1 base, with 12 bases left between them. The full variable domain, with the rest looked up from reference TRBV5-1 and TRBJ2-1, is KAGVTQTPRYLIKTRGQQVTLSCSPISGHRSVSWYQQTPGQGLQFLFEYFSETQRNKGNFPGRFSGRQFSNSRSEMNVSTLELGDSALYLCASSLPGNSYNEQFFGPGTRLTVL.

The rearrangement joins TRBV28 to TRBJ2-1, with D possibly TRBD2 on 5 matching bases. CDR3 length: 13 residues. V lost 4 bases to trimming and J lost 9 bases, with 13 bases between them. Germline assignment: CDR1 MDHEN and CDR2 SYDVKM. The CDR3 DNA reads as TGTGCCAGCAGTTCCACGGGGTTAGGTGAGCAGTTCTTC. It yields the protein CASSSTGLGEQFF.

V gene TRBV10-3 combines with J gene TRBJ1-1; a weak D match, TRBD1 (5 bases). Germline lookup yields CDR1 ENHRY and CDR2 SYGVKD. CDR3 length equals 14 residues. The V end was cut by 2 bases, the J end by 3 bases, with 10 bases between. Here the CDR3 reads CAISEGAADTEAFF. DNA of the CDR3: TGTGCCATCAGTGAGGGGGCAGCCGACACTGAAGCTTTCTTT.

This chain joins TRBV5-8 and TRBJ2-7, with 7 positions matching TRBD1. CDR1 is SGHTS and CDR2 is YDEGEE in the germline V gene. The CDR3 totals 13 residues. J was trimmed by 3 bases and V by 6 bases; bases with no gene match: 6. CDR3 region: CASTPRTGYEQYF. DNA for the CDR3: TGTGCCAGCACCCCTAGGACAGGCTACGAGCAGTACTTC. The complete variable domain, with remaining parts taken from reference TRBV5-8 and TRBJ2-7, reads EAGVTQSPTHLIKTRGQQATLRCSPISGHTSVYWYQQALGLGLQFLLWYDEGEERNRGNFPPRFSGRQFPNYSSELNVNALELEDSALYLCASTPRTGYEQYFGPGTRLTVT.

The V and J genes are TRBV5-4 and TRBJ2-5; tentative D call: TRBD1 (7 bases). Germline loops: CDR1 SGHNT, CDR2 YYREEE (reference sequence). This CDR3 is built from 13 residues. Trimming took off 7 bases at V and 5 bases at J, with 15 bases between the two ends. CDR3 in amino acids: CASAGQRRETQYF. CDR3 sequence (DNA): TGTGCCAGCGCGGGACAGCGACGGGAGACCCAGTACTTC.